This TCR beta chain originates from a study of shared clonotypes between healthy human individuals. Study-wide results and caveats: Naive subsets generally exceeded memory subsets in estimated richness.

As processed by the authors: As immunoSEQ supplied junction-only sequences (without quality scores), filtering differed. Repertoires were generated with immunoSEQ multiplex PCR, while TCRdb's copy carries only in-frame clones and drops some. The V and J calls and clone size were taken over from that table, and D and trimming were inferred from the DNA. The sample has 2 million to 3 million clones, approximately 94% seen once; the top ten hold 0.11% to 0.15%. The CDR3 runs 11 residues. Germline V CDR1 and CDR2: MNHNS, SASEGT. Points on this clone: Its antigen is unidentified.

The sequenced sample consisted of naive CD4+ T cells sorted from blood. Subset meaning: CD45RA+ positively selected. The rearrangement joins TRBV6-1 to TRBJ1-2, with a weak D call TRBD1 (5 bases). The origin of this receptor is a man younger than 30 in good health. CDR3 nucleotides: TGTGGATCAGCAGGGCCACTTGGCTACACCTTC. Residues: CGSAGPLGYTF.